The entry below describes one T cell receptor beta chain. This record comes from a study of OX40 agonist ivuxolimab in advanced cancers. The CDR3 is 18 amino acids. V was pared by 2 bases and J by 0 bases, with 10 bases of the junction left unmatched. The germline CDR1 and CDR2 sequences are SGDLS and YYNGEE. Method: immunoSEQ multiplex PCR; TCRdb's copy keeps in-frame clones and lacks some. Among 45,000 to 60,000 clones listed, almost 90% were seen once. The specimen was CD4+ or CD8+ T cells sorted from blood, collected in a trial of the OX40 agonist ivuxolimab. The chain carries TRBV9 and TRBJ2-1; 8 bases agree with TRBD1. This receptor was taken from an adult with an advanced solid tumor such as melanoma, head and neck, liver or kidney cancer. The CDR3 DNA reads TGTGCCAGCAGCGTGACGGACAGGGCAAGGGGCTCCTACAATGAGCAGTTCTTC. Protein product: CASSVTDRARGSYNEQFF.